A single T cell receptor beta chain is shown here with its context. Its antigen is still unknown. V was shortened by 5 bases and J by 0 bases, with 8 bases between the two germline ends. There are 15 residues in the CDR3. Germline CDR1 and CDR2: LNHDA and SQIVND (reference sequence). The sample comes from a study of cytomegalovirus exposure and HLA in healthy donors. Study-wide context: Early released data had around 79 million unique TCRs, all coming from HLA-typed donors. Study-level findings and limits: Accurate prediction of most subjects' HLA-A and HLA-B alleles from TCR beta sequences was reported. Follow-up analysis found HLA locus-dependent TCR association rates, highest for DRB1 and lowest for HLA-C. Analysis performed later found more than 15,000 TCR beta sequences associated with HLA alleles at 0.05 false discovery rate.

PCR involved 60 Vbeta and 13 Jbeta primers. Only in-frame clones appear in the TCRdb table, and some are missing; sequencing was by immunoSEQ multiplex PCR. The sample lists more than 90,000 clones; around 81% were seen once. What was sequenced was PBMCs. J is TRBJ2-6 and V is TRBV19, with D perhaps matching TRBD2 (6 bases). This receptor was obtained from a woman aged 70 to 79 in good health and CMV-seropositive. CDR3 in amino acids: CASSLTSSGANVLTF. The CDR3 DNA reads as TGTGCCAGTAGTTTGACTAGCTCTGGGGCCAACGTCCTGACTTTC.